A selection of T cell receptor beta chains follows, all from one sample in a study of T cell changes during pregnancy in multiple sclerosis. Clones were sequenced by immunoSEQ multiplex PCR, and TCRdb holds only the in-frame ones, with some missing. The sample lists tens of thousands of clones, around nine tenths occurring once. This specimen was CD4+ T cells from peripheral blood mononuclear cells, taken in the second trimester of pregnancy. Every receptor here comes from a female donor in good health, enrolled as a control in a pregnancy study. Each CDR3 is given with its conserved first and last residue. Fields, in order: D gene, V gene, J gene, CDR3 DNA, CDR3 protein. A D gene is named only where the DNA matches it firmly.

>NA|TRBV15|TRBJ2-7
TGTGCCACCAGCAGACGGACAGCTGACTACGAGCAGTACTTC
CATSRRTADYEQYF
>TRBD2|TRBV19|TRBJ2-1
TGTGCCAGTAGGTCACGTTATTCTAGCGGGGGATCGGCCCAGTTCTTC
CASRSRYSSGGSAQFF
>TRBD1|TRBV27|TRBJ1-2
TGTGCCAGCAGTTTTAGGACAGGGGGCGCAAACTATGGCTACACCTTC
CASSFRTGGANYGYTF
>TRBD1|TRBV6-5|TRBJ1-1
TGTGCCAGCAGGGGACAGCCTAGAGGTACTGAAGCTTTCTTT
CASRGQPRGTEAFF
>TRBD1|TRBV5-8|TRBJ1-1
TGTGCCAGCAGCTTGGGGGACAGGGCGAACACTGAAGCTTTCTTT
CASSLGDRANTEAFF
>TRBD1|TRBV5-8|TRBJ1-5
TGTGCCAGCAGCCTGGGACAGGTTAGCAATCAGCCCCAGCATTTT
CASSLGQVSNQPQHF
>NA|TRBV5-1|TRBJ1-2
TGCGCCAGCAGTCACGTTGGAGAATATGGCTACACCTTC
CASSHVGEYGYTF
>TRBD2|TRBV15|TRBJ2-5
TGTGCCACCAGCAGAGTCGGACTAGCGGGTCAGTCAGAGACCCAGTACTTC
CATSRVGLAGQSETQYF
>NA|TRBV6-4|TRBJ1-5
TGTGCCAGCAGTGTCCGTGCGTATAGTGGGAGGCCCCAGCATTTT
CASSVRAYSGRPQHF
>NA|TRBV15|TRBJ1-2
TGTGCCACCAGCAGAGAGGAGACAGGCCGCTATGGCTACACCTTC
CATSREETGRYGYTF
>NA|TRBV7-2|TRBJ2-2
TGTGCCAGCAGCTCCACTAGGGGGGAGCTGTTTTTT
CASSSTRGELFF
>TRBD1|TRBV7-8|TRBJ1-2
TGTGCCAGCAGCCCCACCCTACAGGGGGCGCGGTATGGCTACACCTTC
CASSPTLQGARYGYTF
>TRBD1|TRBV7-3|TRBJ1-1
TGTGCCAGCAGCTTCGAAACCACGGACAGGGTGAACACTGAAGCTTTCTTT
CASSFETTDRVNTEAFF
>NA|TRBV6-1|TRBJ1-4
TGTGCCAGCAGCCTAATACCCCCAACTAATGAAAAACTGTTTTTT
CASSLIPPTNEKLFF
>TRBD1|TRBV5-1|TRBJ2-2
TGCGCCAGCAGCTCCCAGGGGGCCTACACCGGGGAGCTGTTTTTT
CASSSQGAYTGELFF